Listed here are 32 T cell receptor beta chains from one sample, sequenced in a study of human thymus T cells (dated by TCRdb to 2018 to 2020). Library preparation used the immunoSEQ multiplex PCR assay. The immuneACCESS repertoire file appears here via TCRdb, limited to in-frame rearrangements. These files lack a portion of the clones; in checked studies, under half of the deficit traces to unresolved V genes, and the cause of the others is not known. The sample records about 60,000 clones, about 94% of which are singletons. Clones ranked in the top ten supply around 6% of the sample. Input material: blood. All receptors come from a boy in the first two years of life with a congenital heart defect but otherwise immunologically healthy.

The rearrangement links TRBV28 to TRBJ2-7; D perhaps matches TRBD1 (6 bases). Germline V CDR1 and CDR2: MDHEN, SYDVKM. The CDR3 has 15 residues. Trimming cost V 5 bases and J 3 bases, with 17 bases left between them. The CDR3 DNA is TGTGCCAGCAGTCTATCGACAGGCTACTTCTACGAGCAGTACTTC. Residues: CASSLSTGYFYEQYF.

CDR3 bases: TGTGCCTGGAGTGTAAGTTGGGGGTCAGATACGCAGTATTTT. It translates to CAWSVSWGSDTQYF. The V call is TRBV30, the J call TRBJ2-3, with D tentatively TRBD1 or TRBD2 (5 bases each). This CDR3 comprises 14 residues. CDR1 GTSNPN and CDR2 SVGIG come from the germline V gene (reference sequence). V was trimmed by 0 bases and J by 4 bases, leaving 11 bases between them.

This chain joins TRBV29-1 and TRBJ1-1; TRBD1 matches 7 bases. V trimming: 7 bases; J trimming: 0 bases; junction bases outside the gene matches: 2. Germline values: CDR1 SQVTM, CDR2 ANQGSEA. The CDR3 is made up of 12 amino acids. CDR3 residues: CSAGQMNTEAFF. For the CDR3, the DNA is TGCAGCGCGGGACAGATGAACACTGAAGCTTTCTTT.

The gene calls are TRBV9 and TRBJ1-2; tentatively, D is TRBD1 (6 bases). Germline V gives CDR1 SGDLS, CDR2 YYNGEE. The CDR3 is 16 amino acids. Deletions cut 1 base from V and 5 bases from J, with 18 bases between. The DNA for the CDR3 is TGTGCCAGCAGCGTAAGGGGGGCTGAGGACTCGTATGGCTACACCTTC. It yields the protein CASSVRGAEDSYGYTF.

The chain joins TRBV4-1 to TRBJ1-4; no clear D. Per germline, CDR1 MGHRA and CDR2 YSYEKL. Trimming cost V 4 bases and J 8 bases, with 8 bases left between them. The CDR3 loop spans 12 amino acids. CDR3 amino acids: CASSPSTEKLFF. The DNA of the CDR3 is TGCGCCAGCAGCCCGTCGACAGAAAAACTGTTTTTT.

The chain uses TRBV11-2 and TRBJ2-1, with 10 bases lining up with TRBD2. Germline values: CDR1 SGHAT, CDR2 FQNNGV. The V segment lost 6 bases and the J segment 5 bases; nucleotides outside the gene matches: 4. This CDR3 is built from 14 residues. CDR3 region: CASRGLAGDNEQFF. The CDR3, as DNA: TGTGCCAGCAGAGGGCTAGCGGGAGACAATGAGCAGTTCTTC.

This chain links TRBV27 with TRBJ2-7; D tentatively reads TRBD1 or TRBD2 (5 bases each). V lost 0 bases and J 1 base, leaving 13 bases between the germline ends. The CDR3 has 16 residues. Germline V gene lookup returns CDR1 MNHEY and CDR2 SMNVEV (reference sequence). CDR3 in DNA: TGTGCCAGCAGTTTATCTGGGGGTCTCGGTTCCTACGAGCAGTACTTC. It is translated as CASSLSGGLGSYEQYF.

J is TRBJ2-3 and V is TRBV23-1; 10 nucleotides agree with TRBD1. TRBV23-1 is reported as an ORF; its role is uncertain. This CDR3 comprises 16 residues. Germline trimming cut 3 bases from V and 1 base from J; bases unmatched to any gene: 4. CDR3 coding DNA: TGCGCCAGCAGTCAGGGGGGACAGGGGCGCACAGATACGCAGTATTTT. It specifies CASSQGGQGRTDTQYF.

The J gene is TRBJ1-4, the V gene TRBV28; 9 positions agree with TRBD1. The CDR3 is 17 residues long. V lost 2 bases to trimming and J lost 8 bases; unmatched junction nucleotides: 12. CDR1 and CDR2 from the germline V gene are MDHEN and SYDVKM. DNA for the CDR3: TGTGCCAGCAGTTTAATACCCCCTTTCGGGACAGGGGAAAAACTGTTTTTT. Protein sequence: CASSLIPPFGTGEKLFF.

The genes are TRBV27 and TRBJ1-6; unclear D gene. The V gene lost 1 base and the J gene lost 6 bases, with 10 bases spanning the gap. The CDR3 runs to 15 residues. The germline V gene encodes CDR1 MNHEY and CDR2 SMNVEV (reference sequence). The CDR3 DNA is TGTGCCAGCAGTTTATTGGGGATATTTAATTCACCCCTCCACTTT. Residues: CASSLLGIFNSPLHF.

This rearrangement joins TRBV20-1 to TRBJ1-1, with no clear D. The germline V gene has CDR1 DFQATT and CDR2 SNEGSKA (reference sequence). The CDR3 extends over 10 amino acids. Trimming pared 2 bases from V and 7 bases from J, leaving 5 bases between. The CDR3 loop reads CSARYIEAFF. As DNA, the CDR3 is TGCAGTGCTAGATATATTGAAGCTTTCTTT.

V gene TRBV5-1 combines with J gene TRBJ2-1, with 14 bases matching TRBD2. V lost 2 bases to trimming and J lost 0 bases; unmatched junction nucleotides: 16. The CDR3 spans 22 residues. The V gene's germline CDR1 is SGHRS and CDR2 YFSETQ. This CDR3 is CASSFPTGLAGGYSSSYNEQFF. The CDR3 nucleotides are TGCGCCAGCAGCTTCCCAACCGGACTAGCGGGAGGCTACTCGAGCTCCTACAATGAGCAGTTCTTC.

The chain is built from TRBV19 and TRBJ1-1; D is undetermined. V dropped 3 bases and J dropped 5 bases, with 7 bases sitting between them. CDR1 is LNHDA, CDR2 SQIVND, per germline (reference sequence). The CDR3 is 12 residues long. CDR3 protein: CASSILGTEAFF. The DNA of the CDR3 is TGTGCCAGTAGTATTTTGGGGACTGAAGCTTTCTTT. The full variable domain, with the rest looked up from reference TRBV19 and TRBJ1-1, is DGGITQSPKYLFRKEGQNVTLSCEQNLNHDAMYWYRQDPGQGLRLIYYSQIVNDFQKGDIAEGYSVSREKKESFPLTVTSAQKNPTAFYLCASSILGTEAFFGQGTRLTVV.

J is TRBJ2-7 and V is TRBV6-1; D ambiguous. The CDR3 covers 13 residues. V lost 6 bases to trimming and J lost 5 bases, with 14 bases between them. Germline lookup yields CDR1 MNHNS and CDR2 SASEGT. CDR3 amino acids: CASSSARPNEQYF. The DNA of the CDR3 is TGTGCCAGCAGCTCGGCTAGACCCAACGAGCAGTACTTC.

The gene calls are TRBV5-1 and TRBJ2-5; D is tentatively TRBD1 or TRBD2 (6 bases each). This CDR3 spans 14 amino acids. Trimming shortened V by 5 bases and J by 2 bases, and 13 bases separated the two germline ends. Germline CDR1 and CDR2: SGHRS and YFSETQ. Written as DNA, the CDR3 is TGCGCCAGCAGTTCTAGGGGGGTTCAAGAGACCCAGTACTTC. It yields the protein CASSSRGVQETQYF.

This clone appeared a few times. The chain employs TRBV28 and TRBJ1-3; D unclear. Germline CDR1 reads MDHEN; CDR2 reads SYDVKM. V gave up 5 bases and J gave up 2 bases, with 10 bases separating them. CDR3 length equals 14 residues. The CDR3 spells CASSLTVPGNTIYF. The CDR3 nucleotides are TGTGCCAGCAGTCTCACAGTTCCTGGAAACACCATATATTTT.

Written as DNA, the CDR3 is TGTGCCAGCAGCCCCCAACGACAGGGAAACTATGGCTACACCTTC. Encoded protein: CASSPQRQGNYGYTF. The chain uses TRBV5-4 and TRBJ1-2; 7 bases line up with TRBD1. The germline V gene has CDR1 SGHNT and CDR2 YYREEE (reference sequence). Trimming cost V 4 bases and J 2 bases; bases outside gene matches: 8. CDR3 length: 15 amino acids. The full variable domain, rest sourced from reference TRBV5-4 and TRBJ1-2, is ETGVTQSPTHLIKTRGQQVTLRCSSQSGHNTVSWYQQALGQGPQFIFQYYREEENGRGNFPPRFSGLQFPNYSSELNVNALELDDSALYLCASSPQRQGNYGYTFGSGTRLTVV.

The chain recombines TRBV7-2 with TRBJ2-5; the D call may be TRBD1 or TRBD2 (6 bases each). The CDR3 is 14 residues long. Trimming took off 6 bases at V and 1 base at J, with 12 bases between the two ends. CDR1 is SGHTA, CDR2 FQGNSA, per germline. In nucleotides, the CDR3 is TGTGCCAGCAGGGGAGGACAGCCCCAAGAGACCCAGTACTTC. Encoded protein: CASRGGQPQETQYF.

This clone was recorded once. V and J are TRBV27 and TRBJ2-1, with TRBD1 identical over 7 bases. The CDR3 sequence is 15 residues long. J was trimmed by 4 bases and V by 4 bases; bases with no gene match: 7. From germline, CDR1 is MNHEY and CDR2 SMNVEV (reference sequence). This CDR3 reads CASSWTGTAYNEQFF. As DNA, the CDR3 is TGTGCCAGCAGTTGGACCGGGACAGCTTACAATGAGCAGTTCTTC.

The rearrangement uses TRBV4-3 and TRBJ1-2; weak D call: TRBD1 (5 bases). Germline V gene sequence: CDR1 LGHNA, CDR2 YSLEER. V lost 0 bases and J lost 0, with 11 bases in between. The CDR3 has 16 amino acids. Here the CDR3 DNA reads TGCGCCAGCAGCCAAGAAGGGACGGGAGCTAACTATGGCTACACCTTC. It specifies CASSQEGTGANYGYTF.

This rearrangement joins TRBV14 to TRBJ2-7; D is unresolved. V was clipped by 1 base and J by 3 bases, with 4 bases between them. CDR3 length: 12 residues. The germline gives CDR1 SGHDN, CDR2 FVKESK. This CDR3 is CASSQGGYEQYF. CDR3 coding DNA: TGTGCCAGCAGCCAAGGGGGCTACGAGCAGTACTTC.

The chain couples TRBV5-4 to TRBJ2-3; D gene unclear. The CDR3 has 13 residues. The germline V and J ends were trimmed by 0 bases and 0 bases, with 2 bases remaining between them. Germline V gene sequence: CDR1 SGHNT, CDR2 YYREEE (reference sequence). The CDR3, as DNA: TGTGCCAGCAGCTTGGCCAGCACAGATACGCAGTATTTT. This sequence encodes CASSLASTDTQYF.

In this sample, this clone turned up once. V is TRBV13 and J is TRBJ2-6, with unresolved D. Per the germline V gene, CDR1 is PRHDT and CDR2 is FYEKMQ (reference sequence). Trimming pared 0 bases from V and 0 bases from J, leaving 6 bases between. The CDR3 length is 16 residues. The CDR3 region has the DNA TGTGCCAGCAGCTTAGGCCGGAGCTCTGGGGCCAACGTCCTGACTTTC. Protein sequence: CASSLGRSSGANVLTF.

The rearrangement uses TRBV28 and TRBJ2-7; tentatively, D is TRBD2 (7 bases). The CDR3 runs 14 residues. Trimming took 2 bases from V and 4 from J, leaving 12 bases between them. Germline CDR1 is MDHEN and CDR2 is SYDVKM. CDR3 nucleotides: TGTGCCAGCAGTTTAGTGGGGGGGCTATACGAGCAGTACTTC. Amino acid sequence: CASSLVGGLYEQYF.

The chain combines TRBV18 with TRBJ2-5; D call uncertain. The germline V and J ends were trimmed by 0 bases and 2 bases, with 4 bases remaining between them. CDR3 length: 13 residues. Germline V gives CDR1 KGHSH, CDR2 LQKENI. CDR3 nucleotides: TGTGCCAGCTCACCACCCGCTCAAGAGACCCAGTACTTC. This encodes CASSPPAQETQYF.

V usage is TRBV25-1 and J usage is TRBJ1-1; D ambiguous. This CDR3 has 13 residues. Germline V CDR1 and CDR2: MGHDK, SYGVNS. Trimming shortened V by 3 bases and J by 1 base, and 6 bases separated the two germline ends. The CDR3 region is CASSEAGNTEAFF. Here the CDR3 DNA reads TGTGCCAGCAGTGAGGCGGGGAACACTGAAGCTTTCTTT.

The chain couples TRBV5-1 to TRBJ2-7; TRBD2 is a possible D gene (6 bases). CDR3 size: 15 residues. The V end lost 3 bases, the J end lost 0 bases, and 13 bases lay between the germline ends. CDR1 and CDR2 (germline): SGHRS, YFSETQ. CDR3 in DNA: TGCGCCAGCAGCTGGGCGGGGACGAGCTCCTACGAGCAGTACTTC. Protein product: CASSWAGTSSYEQYF.

Written as DNA, the CDR3 is TGTGCCAGCAGCTCACCCGGACTAGCGGGGGGCGGGACAGATACGCAGTATTTT. This codes for CASSSPGLAGGGTDTQYF. V usage is TRBV11-3 and J usage is TRBJ2-3; 14 nucleotides line up with TRBD2. The CDR3 covers 18 residues. The junction had 9 bases not matched to a gene; V was cut back by 4 bases and J by 3 bases. CDR1 is SGHNT and CDR2 is YENEEA in the germline V gene.

The genes are TRBV6-5 and TRBJ1-1, with D unclear. Trimming shortened V by 5 bases and J by 1 base, and 2 bases separated the two germline ends. Germline V gene data show CDR1 as MNHEY and CDR2 as SVGAGI. The length of the CDR3 is 11 residues. CDR3 residues: CASSENTEAFF. The CDR3 bases are TGTGCCAGCAGTGAGAACACTGAAGCTTTCTTT.

The CDR3 DNA reads TGTGCCAGTAGTATGGGTTTTAATTCACCCCTCCACTTT. Residues: CASSMGFNSPLHF. The chain uses TRBV19 and TRBJ1-6; D not resolved. V dropped 3 bases and J dropped 6 bases, with 6 bases sitting between them. The CDR3 totals 13 residues. The germline V gene has CDR1 LNHDA and CDR2 SQIVND (reference sequence).

The gene calls are TRBV10-3 and TRBJ1-1, with 7 nucleotides matching TRBD1. V gave up 4 bases and J gave up 5 bases; unmatched junction bases: 10. Germline V gives CDR1 ENHRY, CDR2 SYGVKD. This CDR3 is 15 amino acids long. The CDR3 region is CAISGAGGIGTEAFF. The CDR3, as DNA: TGTGCCATCAGTGGTGCAGGGGGAATTGGAACTGAAGCTTTCTTT.

The chain is built from TRBV7-9 and TRBJ2-5; TRBD2 matches 12 bases. In germline, CDR1 is SEHNR, CDR2 FQNEAQ (reference sequence). Trimming at V came to 3 bases and at J to 3 bases, leaving 11 bases not matched to a gene. This CDR3 has 18 amino acids. The CDR3 nucleotides are TGTGCCAGCAGCTTCCCTAGCGGGGGGGCCAATGTGAAAGAGACCCAGTACTTC. Encoded protein: CASSFPSGGANVKETQYF. Together with reference TRBV7-9 and TRBJ2-5, the CDR3 gives the full variable domain: DTGVSQNPRHKITKRGQNVTFRCDPISEHNRLYWYRQTLGQGPEFLTYFQNEAQLEKSRLLSDRFSAERPKGSFSTLEIQRTEQGDSAMYLCASSFPSGGANVKETQYFGPGTRLLVL.